The clone carrying this T cell receptor (beta chain) was picked up many times. Antigen: not known. Time point indicated: patch test 2, 6 weeks after DPC sensitization. Stated treatment: therapeutic diphenylcyclopropenone sensitization with weekly scalp DPC. Germline V gives CDR1 SGHRS, CDR2 YFSETQ. CDR3 length equals 14 residues. V was clipped by 0 bases and J by 4 bases, with 10 bases between them. The data were taken from a study of human T cells and chemical hapten exposure. Study context: The sensitizer, 2% DPC, was used on around 2 cm by around 2 cm of upper inner arm skin. Minor pooled library volume differences mainly drove per-sample TCR yield variation. Enrolled patients were predominantly female and had alopecia areata, totalis or universalis.

General study results and limits: Donors had alopecia, so their immune response may differ from healthy people's.

MiXCR was run by TCRdb on the RACE reads, yielding one entry per CDR3 protein. The sample records about 84,000 distinct CDR3 sequences, about 10% being singletons. This rearrangement joins TRBV5-1 to TRBJ1-2, with no clear D. This receptor was taken from a woman in her 50s with alopecia areata. Some clones in this sample may be carry-over from other donors' samples. The input for sequencing was whole blood, taken in connection with sensitization to the hapten diphenylcyclopropenone (DPC). CDR3 sequence reads: CASSLDGRTYGYTF. For the CDR3, the DNA is TGCGCCAGCAGCTTGGACGGACGGACCTATGGCTACACCTTC. Full variable domain (rest looked up from reference TRBV5-1 and TRBJ1-2): KAGVTQTPRYLIKTRGQQVTLSCSPISGHRSVSWYQQTPGQGLQFLFEYFSETQRNKGNFPGRFSGRQFSNSRSEMNVSTLELGDSALYLCASSLDGRTYGYTFGSGTRLTVV.